This passage covers 3 T cell receptor beta chains from one sample sequenced in a study of Graves' ophthalmopathy and Graves' hyperthyroidism. Amplification targeted the TCR beta CDR3 regions, with RNA transcripts as the source material. HTBI-primed first-round RT-PCR preceded second-round multiplex PCR. TCRdb fed the multiplex PCR reads into MiXCR, producing one record per CDR3 protein. The repertoire includes more than 300,000 distinct CDR3 sequences, roughly 15% of them detected once, and roughly 2.6% sits in the top ten. Sequencing was done on a sample of peripheral blood. These receptors all come from an adult woman with stable Graves' hyperthyroidism.

The chain recombines TRBV12-3 or TRBV12-4 with TRBJ1-5, with D possibly TRBD1 on 5 matching bases. The V end lost 5 bases, the J end lost 9 bases, and 14 bases lay between the germline ends. The CDR3 length is 13 residues. The CDR3 DNA reads as TGTGCCAGCAGTCGCCGCGGGGGTGGGCCCCAGCATTTT. Its translation is CASSRRGGGPQHF.

The rearrangement uses TRBV6-7 and TRBJ1-2; 8 bases align to TRBD1. TRBV6-7 is treated as an ORF (open reading frame) with a function not yet certain. CDR3 length: 14 amino acids. V was pared by 7 bases and J by 4 bases, with 8 bases of the junction left unmatched. The CDR3 DNA sequence: TGTGCCAGCATCCCGACAGGGGACATCTATGGCTACACCTTC. Protein product: CASIPTGDIYGYTF.

This rearrangement joins TRBV5-1 to TRBJ2-5; D is tentatively TRBD1 or TRBD2 (5 bases each). Germline lookup yields CDR1 SGHRS and CDR2 YFSETQ. V was cut by 4 bases and J by 2 bases, with 12 bases left in between. The CDR3 consists of 14 residues. The CDR3 DNA sequence: TGCGCCAGCAGCACCGGGGCGCTGCAAGAGACCCAGTACTTC. Protein sequence: CASSTGALQETQYF.